The clone carrying this T cell receptor beta chain was observed once. What it recognizes is unknown. The PCR used 60 Vbeta and 13 Jbeta primers. This table comes from immunoSEQ multiplex PCR, and its TCRdb copy is limited to in-frame clones, with some not included. Among over 130,000 clones listed, about 60% were seen once. The source of the sample is a study of cytomegalovirus exposure and HLA in healthy donors. Study-level results: There were around 160 TCR beta chains listed as cytomegalovirus-associated. A previous analysis found most TCR beta V segments productive roughly 87% or roughly 30% of the time. As confirmed in vitro, three CMV-associated chains were specific for CMV antigens.

This CDR3 region has 14 residues. Germline CDR1 reads MGHRA; CDR2 reads YSYEKL. Between the trimmed V and J ends, which lost 1 base and 5 bases, there was a span of 6 bases. Material for sequencing was PBMCs. This TCR came from a woman aged 60-75 years in good health and CMV-seropositive. The chain uses TRBV4-1 and TRBJ2-6; D might be TRBD1 (5 bases). The CDR3 sequence: CASSQVDRANVLTF. The CDR3 DNA follows: TGCGCCAGCAGCCAAGTGGACAGGGCCAACGTCCTGACTTTC.